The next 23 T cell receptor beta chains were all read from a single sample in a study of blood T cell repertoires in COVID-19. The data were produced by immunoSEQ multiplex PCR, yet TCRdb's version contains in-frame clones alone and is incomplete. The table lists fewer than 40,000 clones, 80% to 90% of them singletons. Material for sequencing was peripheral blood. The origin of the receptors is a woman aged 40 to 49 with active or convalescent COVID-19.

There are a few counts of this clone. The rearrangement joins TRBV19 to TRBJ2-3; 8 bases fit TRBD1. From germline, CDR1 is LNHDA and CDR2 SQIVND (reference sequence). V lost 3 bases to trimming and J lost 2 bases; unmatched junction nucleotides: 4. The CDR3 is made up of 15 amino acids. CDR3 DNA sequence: TGTGCCAGTAGTATCGGACAGGGCCACACAGATACGCAGTATTTT. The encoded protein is CASSIGQGHTDTQYF. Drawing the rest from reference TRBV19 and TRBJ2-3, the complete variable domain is DGGITQSPKYLFRKEGQNVTLSCEQNLNHDAMYWYRQDPGQGLRLIYYSQIVNDFQKGDIAEGYSVSREKKESFPLTVTSAQKNPTAFYLCASSIGQGHTDTQYFGPGTRLTVL.

The CDR3, as DNA: TGTGCCAGCAGCGACGACAGGGGTAACATGAACACTGAAGCTTTCTTT. Residues: CASSDDRGNMNTEAFF. The rearrangement joins TRBV9 to TRBJ1-1, with 8 bases aligning to TRBD1. This CDR3 spans 16 amino acids. The J segment lost 0 bases and the V segment lost 3 bases, leaving 7 bases of the junction unmatched. Germline values: CDR1 SGDLS, CDR2 YYNGEE.

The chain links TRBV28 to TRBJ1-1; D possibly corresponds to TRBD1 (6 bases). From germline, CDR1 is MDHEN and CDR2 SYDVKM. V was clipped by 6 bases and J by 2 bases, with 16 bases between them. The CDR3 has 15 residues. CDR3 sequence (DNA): TGTGCCAGCAGCAACCAGGGGACCCCAAACACTGAAGCTTTCTTT. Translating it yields CASSNQGTPNTEAFF.

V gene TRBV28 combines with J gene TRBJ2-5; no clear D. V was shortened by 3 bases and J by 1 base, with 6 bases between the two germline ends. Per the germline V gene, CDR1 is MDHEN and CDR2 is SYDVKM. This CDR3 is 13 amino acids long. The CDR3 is CASSLYSQETQYF. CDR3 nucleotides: TGTGCCAGCAGTTTGTACTCCCAAGAGACCCAGTACTTC.

As DNA, the CDR3 is TGCGCCAGCAGACCGGGACAGAGCACAGATACGCAGTATTTT. It specifies CASRPGQSTDTQYF. V gene TRBV5-1 combines with J gene TRBJ2-3, with 7 bases identical to TRBD1. Germline CDR1 is SGHRS and CDR2 is YFSETQ. The trim removed 5 bases at V and 0 bases at J, leaving 3 bases unmatched. This CDR3 contains 14 residues.

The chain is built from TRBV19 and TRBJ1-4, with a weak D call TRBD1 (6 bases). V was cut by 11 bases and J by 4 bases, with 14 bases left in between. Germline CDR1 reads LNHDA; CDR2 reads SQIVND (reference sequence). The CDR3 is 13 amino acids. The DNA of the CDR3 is TGTGCCGGACGGGACAAGCTTAATGAAAAACTGTTTTTT. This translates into CAGRDKLNEKLFF.

The CDR3 protein is CASSYRDSTYEQYF. In DNA form, the CDR3 reads TGTGCCAGCAGCTACCGGGACAGTACCTACGAGCAGTACTTC. The gene calls are TRBV7-6 and TRBJ2-7; TRBD1 matches at 7 bases. The CDR3 extends over 14 amino acids. Germline values: CDR1 SGHVS, CDR2 FNYEAQ. V lost 4 bases, J lost 2 bases, and 5 bases stayed unmatched.

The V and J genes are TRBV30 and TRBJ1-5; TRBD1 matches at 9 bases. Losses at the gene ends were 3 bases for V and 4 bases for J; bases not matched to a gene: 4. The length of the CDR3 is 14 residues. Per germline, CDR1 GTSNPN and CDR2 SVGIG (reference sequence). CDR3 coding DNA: TGTGCCTGGAGCGAAGGACAGGGGAATCAGCCCCAGCATTTT. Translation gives CAWSEGQGNQPQHF.

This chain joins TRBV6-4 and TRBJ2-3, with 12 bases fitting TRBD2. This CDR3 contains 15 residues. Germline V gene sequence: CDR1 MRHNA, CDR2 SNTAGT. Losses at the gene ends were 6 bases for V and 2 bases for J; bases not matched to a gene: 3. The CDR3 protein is CASSPSGGDTDTQYF. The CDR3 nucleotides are TGTGCCAGCAGCCCTAGCGGGGGGGACACAGATACGCAGTATTTT.

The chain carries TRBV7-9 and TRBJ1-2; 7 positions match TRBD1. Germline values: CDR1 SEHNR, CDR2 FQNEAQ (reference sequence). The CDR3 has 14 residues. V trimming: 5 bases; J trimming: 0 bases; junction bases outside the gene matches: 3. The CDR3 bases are TGTGCCAGCAGCCCAACAGGGGCTAACTATGGCTACACCTTC. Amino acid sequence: CASSPTGANYGYTF.

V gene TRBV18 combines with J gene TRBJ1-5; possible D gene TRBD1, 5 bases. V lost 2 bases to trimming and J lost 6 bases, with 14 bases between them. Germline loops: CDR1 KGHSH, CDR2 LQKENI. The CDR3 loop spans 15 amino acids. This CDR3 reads CASSPGIEQGQPQHF. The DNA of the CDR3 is TGTGCCAGCTCACCAGGTATCGAGCAGGGTCAGCCCCAGCATTTT.

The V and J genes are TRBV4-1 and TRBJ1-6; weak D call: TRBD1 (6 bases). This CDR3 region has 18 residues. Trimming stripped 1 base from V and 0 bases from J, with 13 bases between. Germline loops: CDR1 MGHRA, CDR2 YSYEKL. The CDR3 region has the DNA TGCGCCAGCAGCCAAGTTGTCGACAGGAGCTCCTATAATTCACCCCTCCACTTT. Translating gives CASSQVVDRSSYNSPLHF.

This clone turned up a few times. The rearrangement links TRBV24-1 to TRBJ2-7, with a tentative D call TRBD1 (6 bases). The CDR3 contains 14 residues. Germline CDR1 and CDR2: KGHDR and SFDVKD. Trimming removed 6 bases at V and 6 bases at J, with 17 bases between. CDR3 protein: CATSSPGGLGEQYF. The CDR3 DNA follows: TGTGCCACCAGTTCCCCTGGGGGCCTCGGCGAGCAGTACTTC.

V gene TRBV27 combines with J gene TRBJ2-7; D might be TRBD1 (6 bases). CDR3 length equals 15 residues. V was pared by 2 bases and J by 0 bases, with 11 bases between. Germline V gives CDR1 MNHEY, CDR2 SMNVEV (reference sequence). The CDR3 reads CASSLNRANSYEQYF. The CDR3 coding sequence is TGTGCCAGCAGTTTAAACAGGGCTAACTCCTACGAGCAGTACTTC.

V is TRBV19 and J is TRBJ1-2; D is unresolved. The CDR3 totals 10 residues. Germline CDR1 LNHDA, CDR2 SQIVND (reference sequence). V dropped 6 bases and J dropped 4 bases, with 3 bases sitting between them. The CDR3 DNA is TGTGCCAGTAGAGCCTATGGCTACACCTTC. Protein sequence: CASRAYGYTF. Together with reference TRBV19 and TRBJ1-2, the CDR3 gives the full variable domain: DGGITQSPKYLFRKEGQNVTLSCEQNLNHDAMYWYRQDPGQGLRLIYYSQIVNDFQKGDIAEGYSVSREKKESFPLTVTSAQKNPTAFYLCASRAYGYTFGSGTRLTVV.

Written as DNA, the CDR3 is TGTGCCAGCAGCTTTGGGTCAGGGAACTACGAGCAGTACTTC. Translation: CASSFGSGNYEQYF. The chain recombines TRBV11-2 with TRBJ2-7; D is perhaps TRBD1 (5 bases). This CDR3 comprises 14 residues. V was pared by 3 bases and J by 3 bases, with 12 bases between. CDR1 SGHAT and CDR2 FQNNGV come from the germline V gene.

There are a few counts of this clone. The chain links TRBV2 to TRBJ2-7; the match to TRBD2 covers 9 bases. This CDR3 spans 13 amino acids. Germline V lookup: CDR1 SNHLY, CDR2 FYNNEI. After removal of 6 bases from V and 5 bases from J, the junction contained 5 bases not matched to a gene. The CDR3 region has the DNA TGTGCCAGCAGGGTAGCGGGAGTCCACGAGCAGTACTTC. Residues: CASRVAGVHEQYF.

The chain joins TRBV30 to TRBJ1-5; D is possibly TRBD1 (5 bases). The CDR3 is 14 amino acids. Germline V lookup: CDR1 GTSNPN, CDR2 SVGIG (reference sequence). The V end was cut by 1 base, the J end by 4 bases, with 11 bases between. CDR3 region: CAWSGTPGNQPQHF. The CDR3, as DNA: TGTGCCTGGAGTGGGACGCCAGGGAATCAGCCCCAGCATTTT.

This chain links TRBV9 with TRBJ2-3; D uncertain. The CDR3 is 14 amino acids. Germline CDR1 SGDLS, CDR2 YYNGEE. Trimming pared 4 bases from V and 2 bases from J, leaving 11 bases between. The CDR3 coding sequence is TGTGCCAGCAGCCCCGGAGCTTACACAGATACGCAGTATTTT. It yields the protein CASSPGAYTDTQYF.

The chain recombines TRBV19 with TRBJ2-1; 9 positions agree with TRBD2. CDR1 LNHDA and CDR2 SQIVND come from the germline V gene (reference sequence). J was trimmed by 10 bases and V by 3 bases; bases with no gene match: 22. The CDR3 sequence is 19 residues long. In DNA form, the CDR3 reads TGTGCCAGTAGTATTACCCTTGGCGGGGGGGCCCCGGTTGAAGTAGAGCAGTTCTTC. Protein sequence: CASSITLGGGAPVEVEQFF.

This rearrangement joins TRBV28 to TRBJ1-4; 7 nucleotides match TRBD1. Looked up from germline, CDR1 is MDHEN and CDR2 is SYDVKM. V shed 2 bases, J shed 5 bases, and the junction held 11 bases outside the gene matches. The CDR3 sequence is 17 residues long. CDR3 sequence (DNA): TGTGCCAGCAGTTTAATCACCGCCTGGGACAGAAATGAAAAACTGTTTTTT. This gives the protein CASSLITAWDRNEKLFF.

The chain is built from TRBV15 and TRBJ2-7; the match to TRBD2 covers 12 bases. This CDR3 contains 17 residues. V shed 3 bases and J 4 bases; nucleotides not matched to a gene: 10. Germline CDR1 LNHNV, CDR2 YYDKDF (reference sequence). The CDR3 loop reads CATSRGRGLAGLYEQYF. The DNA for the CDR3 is TGTGCCACCAGCAGGGGGCGCGGACTAGCGGGACTATACGAGCAGTACTTC.

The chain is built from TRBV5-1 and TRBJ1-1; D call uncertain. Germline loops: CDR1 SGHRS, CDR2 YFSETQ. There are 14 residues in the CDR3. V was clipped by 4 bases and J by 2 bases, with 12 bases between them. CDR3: CASSRVRFNTEAFF. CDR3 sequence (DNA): TGCGCCAGCAGCCGGGTTCGATTCAACACTGAAGCTTTCTTT.